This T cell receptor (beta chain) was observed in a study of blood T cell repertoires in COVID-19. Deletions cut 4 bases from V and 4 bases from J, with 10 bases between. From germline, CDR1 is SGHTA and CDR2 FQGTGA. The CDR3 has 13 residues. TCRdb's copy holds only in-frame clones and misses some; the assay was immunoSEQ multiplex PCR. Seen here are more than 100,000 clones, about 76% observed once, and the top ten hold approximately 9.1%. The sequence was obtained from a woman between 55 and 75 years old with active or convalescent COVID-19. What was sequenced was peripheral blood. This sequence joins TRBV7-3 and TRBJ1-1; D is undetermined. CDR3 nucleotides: TGTGCCAGCAGCTCGGGAGTGAGCACTGAAGCTTTCTTT. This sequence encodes CASSSGVSTEAFF.